This TCR beta chain appears in the sequencing data of a study of radiotherapy plus CTLA-4 blockade in lung cancer. Overall study results and limits: According to reports, early shifts in blood T cell clones, alongside interferon-beta, forecast response most accurately.

A remark on this clone: No antigen is known for it.

TCRdb's copy holds only in-frame clones and misses some; the assay was immunoSEQ multiplex PCR. In the table there are about 45,000 clones, approximately 79% of which are singletons. The CDR3 totals 11 residues. Germline lookup yields CDR1 SGHAT and CDR2 FQNNGV. V gave up 5 bases and J gave up 6 bases, with 5 bases separating them. The receptor's source is a human donor with non-small cell lung cancer who had stable disease on radiotherapy plus ipilimumab. The chain has TRBV11-2 and TRBJ2-1; D gene unclear. The source material was peripheral blood, sampled from a patient treated with radiotherapy plus ipilimumab. CDR3: CASSALNEQFF. DNA for the CDR3: TGTGCCAGCAGCGCCCTCAATGAGCAGTTCTTC.